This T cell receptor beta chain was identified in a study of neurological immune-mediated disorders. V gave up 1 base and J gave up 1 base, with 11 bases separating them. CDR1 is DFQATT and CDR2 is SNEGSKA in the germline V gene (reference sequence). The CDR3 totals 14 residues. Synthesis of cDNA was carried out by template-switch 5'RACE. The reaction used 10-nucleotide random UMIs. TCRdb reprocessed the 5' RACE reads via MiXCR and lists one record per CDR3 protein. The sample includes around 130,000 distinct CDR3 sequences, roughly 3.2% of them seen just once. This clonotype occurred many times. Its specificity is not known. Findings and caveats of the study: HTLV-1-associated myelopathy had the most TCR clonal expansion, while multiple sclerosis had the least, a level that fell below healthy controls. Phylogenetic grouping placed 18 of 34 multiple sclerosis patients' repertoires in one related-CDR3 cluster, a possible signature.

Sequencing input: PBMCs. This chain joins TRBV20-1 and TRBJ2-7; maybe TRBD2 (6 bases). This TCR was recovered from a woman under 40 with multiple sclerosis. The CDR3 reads CSARGLALSYEQYF. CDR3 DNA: TGCAGTGCTAGAGGTCTAGCGCTATCCTACGAGCAGTACTTC.